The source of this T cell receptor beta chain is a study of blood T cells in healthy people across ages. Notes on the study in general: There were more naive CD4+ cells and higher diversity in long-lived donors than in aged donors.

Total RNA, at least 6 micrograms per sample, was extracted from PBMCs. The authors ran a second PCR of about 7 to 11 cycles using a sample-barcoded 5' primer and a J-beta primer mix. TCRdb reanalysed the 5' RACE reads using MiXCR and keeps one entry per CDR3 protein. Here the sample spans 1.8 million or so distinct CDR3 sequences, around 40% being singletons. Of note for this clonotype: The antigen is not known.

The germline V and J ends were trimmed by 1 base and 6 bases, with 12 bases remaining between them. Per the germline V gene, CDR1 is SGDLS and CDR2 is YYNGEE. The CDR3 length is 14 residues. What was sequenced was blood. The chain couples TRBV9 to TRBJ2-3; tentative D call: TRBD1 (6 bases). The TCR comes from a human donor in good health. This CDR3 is CASSVQQGGDTQYF. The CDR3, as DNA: TGTGCCAGCAGCGTACAACAGGGTGGGGATACGCAGTATTTT.